This TCR beta chain was obtained from a study of cytomegalovirus exposure and HLA in healthy donors. On the study more broadly: Genotyping of more than 300 donors showed that 80% to 90% belonged to the Caucasian-associated ancestry cluster. General observations from the study: In an earlier analysis, in several hundred donors, most V segments appeared productive either ~87% or ~30% of the time. Presence/absence results assume similar sequencing depth per donor, which may not hold. Later genetic work tied a missense DCLRE1C variant to beta-chain V and J trimming.

Primers included in the PCR were 60 Vbeta and 13 Jbeta primers. Using immunoSEQ multiplex PCR, the repertoire was profiled, and TCRdb retains in-frame clones only, with some absent. The sample comprises roughly 200,000 clones, roughly four fifths of which are singletons, and about 2.7% rests with the top ten. Of note for this clone: The antigen is undetermined.

The sequencing sample was made of PBMCs. This receptor was identified in a male donor in good health and CMV-seronegative.

The CDR3 nucleotides are TGCGCCAGCAGCTTGGACCCAGGCCGCAATCAGCCCCAGCATTTT. Translated, it gives CASSLDPGRNQPQHF. This chain uses TRBV5-1 with TRBJ1-5; D not certain. Per germline, CDR1 SGHRS and CDR2 YFSETQ. V lost 0 bases to trimming and J lost 2 bases, with 9 bases between them. The CDR3 totals 15 residues.